Sequencing of this T cell receptor beta chain was carried out in a study of metastatic and nonmetastatic thyroid tumors. Across the whole study: Repertoire comparisons spanned blood and tumor or nodule tissue from malignant and benign thyroid patients. Regarding the study as a whole: The study reportedly found significantly higher TCR beta diversity in malignant thyroid tumors than benign nodules, in blood and tumor.

Every patient underwent thyroid surgery untreated. Trimming shortened V by 6 bases and J by 10 bases, and 16 bases separated the two germline ends. The CDR3 contains 13 residues. CDR1 is MNHNS, CDR2 SASEGT, per germline. MiXCR re-clonotyped the PCR reads for TCRdb. The repertoire holds approximately 13,000 clones, with around a third as singletons. This clone was detected only a few times. Its antigen is not identified. This sequence was found in a female donor with papillary thyroid cancer or a benign thyroid nodule (not recorded which). Some clones in this sample may be carry-over from other donors' samples. The V and J genes are TRBV6-1 and TRBJ2-1; D gene unclear. Sequenced: tumor tissue. This CDR3 is CASSQTGVREQFF. The CDR3 region has the DNA TGTGCCAGCAGCCAGACGGGCGTCAGGGAGCAGTTCTTC.